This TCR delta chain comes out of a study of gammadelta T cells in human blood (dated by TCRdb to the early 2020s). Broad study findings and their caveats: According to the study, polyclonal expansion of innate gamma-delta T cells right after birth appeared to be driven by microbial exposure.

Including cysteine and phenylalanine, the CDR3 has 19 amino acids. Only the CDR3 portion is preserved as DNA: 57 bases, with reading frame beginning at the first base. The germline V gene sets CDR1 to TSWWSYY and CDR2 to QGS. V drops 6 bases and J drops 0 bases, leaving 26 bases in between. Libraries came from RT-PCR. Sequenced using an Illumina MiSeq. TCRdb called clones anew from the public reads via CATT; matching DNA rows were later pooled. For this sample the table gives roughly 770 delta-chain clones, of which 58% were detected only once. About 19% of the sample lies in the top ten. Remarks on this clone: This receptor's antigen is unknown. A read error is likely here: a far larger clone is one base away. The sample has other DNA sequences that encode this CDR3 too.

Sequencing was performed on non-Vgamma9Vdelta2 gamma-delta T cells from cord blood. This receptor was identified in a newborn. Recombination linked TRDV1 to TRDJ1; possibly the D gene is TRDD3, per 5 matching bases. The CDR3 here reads CALGAFRRPLGDYTDKLIF. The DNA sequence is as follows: TGTGCTCTTGGAGCCTTTCGTCGTCCGCTGGGTGATTACACCGATAAACTCATCTTT.